These 21 T cell receptor beta chains were all obtained from the same sample, sequenced in a study of T-cell memory formation after mild COVID-19. In TCRdb, the 5' RACE reads were re-called with MiXCR into one record per CDR3 protein. Of 350,000 to 450,000 distinct CDR3 sequences listed, roughly 24% are singletons. The sequencing sample was made of PBMCs or a T cell subset sorted from them (not recorded which). The receptors derive from an adult woman who had mild COVID-19 (a few samples of this study predate the infection). Cell type and time point are not known.

A few counts support this clonotype. The genes are TRBV24-1 and TRBJ2-3; the D gene could be TRBD1 or TRBD2 (6 bases each). This CDR3 is built from 20 residues. Trimming left V 6 bases short and J 1 base short, with 28 bases between. Looked up from germline, CDR1 is KGHDR and CDR2 is SFDVKD. CDR3 bases: TGTGCCACCAGTCCCTCCCCCAAGGGGGGCAGTCCTTACCGCACAGATACGCAGTATTTT. It codes for CATSPSPKGGSPYRTDTQYF.

This chain uses TRBV19 with TRBJ2-3, with D perhaps matching TRBD1 (6 bases). This CDR3 contains 14 residues. Trimming pared 7 bases from V and 0 bases from J, leaving 11 bases between. Germline values: CDR1 LNHDA, CDR2 SQIVND (reference sequence). CDR3 region: CASNTGSSTDTQYF. The CDR3 DNA sequence: TGTGCCAGTAATACAGGGAGCAGCACAGATACGCAGTATTTT.

A few counts support this clonotype. The V call is TRBV10-3, the J call TRBJ2-1; the D is unclear. The germline gives CDR1 ENHRY, CDR2 SYGVKD. V was pared by 0 bases and J by 2 bases, with 5 bases between. The CDR3 has 14 residues. The DNA for the CDR3 is TGTGCCATCAGTGAGTCGAGCACCTACAATGAGCAGTTCTTC. Residues: CAISESSTYNEQFF.

Only a few counts were recorded for this clonotype. This sequence joins TRBV4-1 and TRBJ1-2, with D perhaps TRBD1 (5 bases). Germline CDR1 is MGHRA and CDR2 is YSYEKL. Trimming shortened V by 0 bases and J by 0 bases, and 8 bases separated the two germline ends. This CDR3 contains 15 residues. CDR3 amino acids: CASSQEDTANYGYTF. The CDR3 DNA reads TGCGCCAGCAGCCAAGAGGACACAGCTAACTATGGCTACACCTTC.

J is TRBJ2-1 and V is TRBV7-3, with D tentatively TRBD2 (6 bases). The CDR3 sequence is 13 residues long. Germline V gene data show CDR1 as SGHTA and CDR2 as FQGTGA. Trimming left V 5 bases short and J 7 bases short, with 12 bases between. The CDR3 protein is CASSPGLRNEQFF. CDR3 nucleotide sequence: TGTGCCAGCAGCCCGGGACTTAGAAATGAGCAGTTCTTC.

This chain joins TRBV7-2 and TRBJ2-1, with TRBD1 matching 7 bases. The CDR3 has 15 amino acids. Germline CDR1 reads SGHTA; CDR2 reads FQGNSA. The V gene end was trimmed by 7 bases and the J gene end by 0 bases; junction bases not matched to a gene: 6. CDR3 sequence reads: CASTTTGHSYNEQFF. Written as DNA, the CDR3 is TGTGCCAGCACCACGACAGGGCACTCCTACAATGAGCAGTTCTTC.

The chain links TRBV24-1 to TRBJ1-1, with D possibly matching TRBD1 (6 bases). CDR3 length: 17 residues. Germline V gives CDR1 KGHDR, CDR2 SFDVKD. Trimming cost V 4 bases and J 3 bases, with 20 bases left between them. This CDR3 is CATSETDRTGNDTEAFF. The CDR3 region has the DNA TGTGCCACCAGTGAGACGGACAGAACAGGGAATGACACTGAAGCTTTCTTT.

In this sample, this clonotype turned up a few times. The chain is built from TRBV5-5 and TRBJ1-1; unclear D gene. Germline V CDR1 and CDR2: SGHKS, YYEKEE (reference sequence). Trimming left V 6 bases short and J 1 base short, with 10 bases between. The CDR3 totals 13 residues. The CDR3 DNA sequence: TGTGCCAGCATATATCTGGAGAACACTGAAGCTTTCTTT. Encoded protein: CASIYLENTEAFF. The entire variable domain, with the rest obtained from reference TRBV5-5 and TRBJ1-1, is as follows: DAGVTQSPTHLIKTRGQQVTLRCSPISGHKSVSWYQQVLGQGPQFIFQYYEKEERGRGNFPDRFSARQFPNYSSELNVNALLLGDSALYLCASIYLENTEAFFGQGTRLTVV.

The chain uses TRBV3-1 and TRBJ2-2, with D possibly TRBD2 on 6 matching bases. Trimming took 4 bases from V and 0 from J, leaving 12 bases between them. This CDR3 has 16 residues. Germline CDR1 LGHDT, CDR2 YNNKEL (reference sequence). The CDR3 coding sequence is TGTGCCAGCAGCCGTAGCCGGGACTCGAACACCGGGGAGCTGTTTTTT. Amino acid sequence: CASSRSRDSNTGELFF.

A word on this clonotype: Germline and junction disagree at one end, which may indicate a read error. The CDR3 region has the DNA TGTGCAAGCAGCTTAAGAAGCGGGACAGGTTCGCTCGTCCTGACTTTC. It yields the protein CASSLRSGTGSLVLTF. The rearrangement joins TRBV11-2 to TRBJ2-6; possibly TRBD1 for D (8 bases). Germline V gene sequence: CDR1 SGHAT, CDR2 FQNNGV. The CDR3 has 16 residues.

The gene calls are TRBV7-8 and TRBJ1-6, with 10 bases matching TRBD1. This CDR3 is 15 amino acids long. J was trimmed by 8 bases and V by 5 bases; bases with no gene match: 6. Germline values: CDR1 SGHVS, CDR2 FQNEAQ. CDR3 DNA: TGTGCCAGCAGCCAACCGACAGGGGGCCATTCACCCCTCCACTTT. It translates to CASSQPTGGHSPLHF. The whole variable domain, remainder taken from reference TRBV7-8 and TRBJ1-6, is GAGVSQSPRYKVAKRGQDVALRCDPISGHVSLFWYQQALGQGPEFLTYFQNEAQLDKSGLPSDRFFAERPEGSVSTLKIQRTQQEDSAVYLCASSQPTGGHSPLHFGNGTRLTVT.

This clonotype has ten or more counts. The rearrangement links TRBV5-6 to TRBJ1-4; tentative D call: TRBD1 (6 bases). V was clipped by 3 bases and J by 8 bases, with 14 bases between them. In germline, CDR1 is SGHDT, CDR2 YYEEEE. There are 14 residues in the CDR3. CDR3 sequence (DNA): TGTGCCAGCAGCTACACAGGGTCTCGCGAAAAACTGTTTTTT. Amino acids: CASSYTGSREKLFF.

This clonotype was seen many times. The chain is built from TRBV5-1 and TRBJ1-2, with TRBD1 identical over 10 bases. Losses at the gene ends were 3 bases for V and 6 bases for J; bases not matched to a gene: 5. Germline CDR1 SGHRS, CDR2 YFSETQ. The CDR3 covers 14 residues. The CDR3 coding sequence is TGCGCCAGCAGCTCCGGGACAGGGGTCGATGGCTACACCTTC. Translated, it gives CASSSGTGVDGYTF. Complete variable domain (other parts from reference TRBV5-1 and TRBJ1-2): KAGVTQTPRYLIKTRGQQVTLSCSPISGHRSVSWYQQTPGQGLQFLFEYFSETQRNKGNFPGRFSGRQFSNSRSEMNVSTLELGDSALYLCASSSGTGVDGYTFGSGTRLTVV.

V and J are TRBV24-1 and TRBJ2-2; maybe TRBD1 (6 bases). The V end lost 2 bases, the J end lost 1 base, and 13 bases lay between the germline ends. Germline V gene data show CDR1 as KGHDR and CDR2 as SFDVKD. This CDR3 has 17 amino acids. CDR3 region: CATSDSTGTMNTGELFF. CDR3 DNA: TGTGCCACCAGTGATTCGACCGGGACAATGAACACCGGGGAGCTGTTTTTT.

The V call is TRBV2, the J call TRBJ2-1; 10 bases fit TRBD2. V gave up 0 bases and J gave up 14 bases; unmatched junction bases: 1. This CDR3 has 12 amino acids. Per germline, CDR1 SNHLY and CDR2 FYNNEI. CDR3: CASSEAGTSEFF. Written as DNA, the CDR3 is TGTGCCAGCAGTGAAGCTGGGACTAGCGAGTTCTTC.

The rearrangement uses TRBV5-6 and TRBJ2-1; perhaps D is TRBD1 or TRBD2 (6 bases each). The CDR3 is made up of 16 amino acids. Germline CDR1 and CDR2: SGHDT and YYEEEE. V lost 4 bases and J 2 bases, leaving 16 bases between the germline ends. CDR3 amino acids: CASSGDTWGAYNEQFF. The DNA of the CDR3 is TGTGCCAGCAGCGGGGACACCTGGGGGGCCTACAATGAGCAGTTCTTC.

The chain joins TRBV5-1 to TRBJ2-1; weak D call: TRBD1 (6 bases). The CDR3 spans 15 residues. V was cut by 2 bases and J by 1 base, with 10 bases left in between. CDR1 and CDR2 (germline): SGHRS, YFSETQ. The CDR3 protein is CASSFTTGSYNEQFF. The CDR3 nucleotides are TGCGCCAGCAGCTTTACAACAGGGTCCTACAATGAGCAGTTCTTC.

This clonotype was counted many times. The chain combines TRBV24-1 with TRBJ2-1; a possible D gene is TRBD2 (5 bases). V lost 1 base and J 6 bases, leaving 15 bases between the germline ends. From germline, CDR1 is KGHDR and CDR2 SFDVKD. This CDR3 has 16 amino acids. The CDR3 coding sequence is TGTGCCACCAGTGATTTCGACGGCAAGAGGGCCAATGAGCAGTTCTTC. This gives the protein CATSDFDGKRANEQFF.

The table lists this clonotype with a count of one. The chain employs TRBV2 and TRBJ2-1, with no clear D. This CDR3 has 13 residues. V was pared by 8 bases and J by 5 bases, with 13 bases between. Germline V gives CDR1 SNHLY, CDR2 FYNNEI. As DNA, the CDR3 is TGTGCCAGCGTCTCCTATTTCGACAATGAGCAGTTCTTC. The encoded protein is CASVSYFDNEQFF.

Note on this clonotype: The germline gene is not matched at one end of the junction; a read error may be the cause. The chain joins TRBV7-3 to TRBJ2-3, with D possibly TRBD1 on 6 matching bases. The CDR3 is 19 amino acids. The germline CDR1 and CDR2 sequences are SGHTA and FQGTGA. The CDR3 bases are TGTGCCAGCAGCCTAACAGGGAGACCAACGTACGAGAGCACAGATACGCAGTATTTT. Translating it yields CASSLTGRPTYESTDTQYF.

The genes are TRBV29-1 and TRBJ2-7; 8 bases match TRBD1. V trimming: 7 bases; J trimming: 6 bases; junction bases outside the gene matches: 8. This CDR3 is 12 amino acids long. Germline V gene lookup returns CDR1 SQVTM and CDR2 ANQGSEA. CDR3: CSARSGQVEQYF. The CDR3 DNA is TGCAGCGCCCGCTCGGGACAGGTCGAGCAGTACTTC.